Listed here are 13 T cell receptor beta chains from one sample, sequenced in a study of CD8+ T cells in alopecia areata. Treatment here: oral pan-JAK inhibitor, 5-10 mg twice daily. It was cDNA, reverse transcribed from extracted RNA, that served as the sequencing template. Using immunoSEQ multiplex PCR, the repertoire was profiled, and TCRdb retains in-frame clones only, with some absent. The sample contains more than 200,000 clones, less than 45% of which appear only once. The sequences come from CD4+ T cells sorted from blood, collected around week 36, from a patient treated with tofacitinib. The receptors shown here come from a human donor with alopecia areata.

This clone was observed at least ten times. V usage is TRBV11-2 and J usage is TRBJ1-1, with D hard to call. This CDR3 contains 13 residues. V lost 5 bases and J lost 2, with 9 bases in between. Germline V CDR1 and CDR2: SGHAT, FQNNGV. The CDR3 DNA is TGTGCCAGCAGCCCCCGAGCCAACACTGAAGCTTTCTTT. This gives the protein CASSPRANTEAFF.

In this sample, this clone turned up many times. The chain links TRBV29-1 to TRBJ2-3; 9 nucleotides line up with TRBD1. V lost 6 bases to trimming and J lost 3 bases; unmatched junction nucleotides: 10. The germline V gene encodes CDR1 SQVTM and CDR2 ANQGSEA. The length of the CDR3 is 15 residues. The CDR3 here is CSVQLTGGATDTQYF. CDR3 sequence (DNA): TGCAGCGTCCAATTAACAGGGGGCGCGACAGATACGCAGTATTTT.

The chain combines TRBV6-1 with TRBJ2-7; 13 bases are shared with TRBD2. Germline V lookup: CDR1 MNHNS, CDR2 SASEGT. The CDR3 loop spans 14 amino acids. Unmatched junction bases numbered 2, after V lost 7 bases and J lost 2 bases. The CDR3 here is CASTGLAGAYEQYF. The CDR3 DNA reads TGTGCCAGCACCGGACTAGCGGGGGCCTACGAGCAGTACTTC.

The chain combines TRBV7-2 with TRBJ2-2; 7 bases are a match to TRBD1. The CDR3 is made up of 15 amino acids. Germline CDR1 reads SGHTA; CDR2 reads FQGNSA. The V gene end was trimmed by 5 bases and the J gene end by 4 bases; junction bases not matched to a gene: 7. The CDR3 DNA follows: TGTGCCAGCAGCCCTATGGGGACAGCCACCGGGGAGCTGTTTTTT. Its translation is CASSPMGTATGELFF.

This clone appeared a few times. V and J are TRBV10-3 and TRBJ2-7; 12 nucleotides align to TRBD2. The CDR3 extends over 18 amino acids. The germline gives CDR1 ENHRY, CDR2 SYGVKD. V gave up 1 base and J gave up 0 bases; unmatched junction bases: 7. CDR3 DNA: TGTGCCATCAGTGAGTTTGGGACTAGCGGGTCCCGCTCCTACGAGCAGTACTTC. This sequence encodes CAISEFGTSGSRSYEQYF.

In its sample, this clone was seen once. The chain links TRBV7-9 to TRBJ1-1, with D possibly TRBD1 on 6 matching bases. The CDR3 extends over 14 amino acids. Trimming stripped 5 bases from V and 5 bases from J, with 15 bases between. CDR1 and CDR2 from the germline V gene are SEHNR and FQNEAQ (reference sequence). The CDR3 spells CASSPEGGRTEAFF. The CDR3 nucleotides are TGTGCCAGCAGCCCAGAGGGGGGGAGAACTGAAGCTTTCTTT.

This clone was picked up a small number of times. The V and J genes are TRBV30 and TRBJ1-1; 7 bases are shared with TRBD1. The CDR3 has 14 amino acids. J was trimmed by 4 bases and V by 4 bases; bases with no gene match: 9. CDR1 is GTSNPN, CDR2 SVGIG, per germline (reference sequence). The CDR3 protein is CAWIRAQGFTEAFF. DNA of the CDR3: TGTGCCTGGATTAGGGCACAGGGGTTCACTGAAGCTTTCTTT.

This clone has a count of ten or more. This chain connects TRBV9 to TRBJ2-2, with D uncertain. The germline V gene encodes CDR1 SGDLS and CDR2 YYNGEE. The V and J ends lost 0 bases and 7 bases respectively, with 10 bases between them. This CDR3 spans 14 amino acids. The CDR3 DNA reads TGTGCCAGCAGCGTAGCCCCATTCGACGGGGAGCTGTTTTTT. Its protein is CASSVAPFDGELFF.

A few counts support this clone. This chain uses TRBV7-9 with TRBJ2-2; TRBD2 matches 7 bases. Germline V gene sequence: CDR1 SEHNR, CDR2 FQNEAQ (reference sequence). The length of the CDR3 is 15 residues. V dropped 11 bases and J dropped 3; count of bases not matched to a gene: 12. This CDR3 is CASPPGLADTGELFF. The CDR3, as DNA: TGTGCCTCTCCCCCCGGGCTAGCGGACACCGGGGAGCTGTTTTTT.

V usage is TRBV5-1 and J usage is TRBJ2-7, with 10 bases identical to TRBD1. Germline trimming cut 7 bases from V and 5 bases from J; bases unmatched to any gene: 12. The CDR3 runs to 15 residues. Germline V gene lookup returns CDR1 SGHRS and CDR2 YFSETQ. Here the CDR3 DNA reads TGCGCCAGCGCTGGGCTGGGGACAGGGGTTCACGAGCAGTACTTC. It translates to CASAGLGTGVHEQYF.

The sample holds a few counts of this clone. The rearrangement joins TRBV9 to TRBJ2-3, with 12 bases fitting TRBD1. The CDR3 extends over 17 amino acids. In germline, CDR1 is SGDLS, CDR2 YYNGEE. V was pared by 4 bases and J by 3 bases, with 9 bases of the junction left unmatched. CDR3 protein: CASSSGTGGLGTDTQYF. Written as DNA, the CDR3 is TGTGCCAGCAGCTCCGGGACAGGGGGCTTGGGGACAGATACGCAGTATTTT.

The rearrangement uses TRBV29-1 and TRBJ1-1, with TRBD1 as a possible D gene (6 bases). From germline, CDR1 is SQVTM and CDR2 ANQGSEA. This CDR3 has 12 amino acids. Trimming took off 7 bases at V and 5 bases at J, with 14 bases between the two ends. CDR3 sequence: CSAQGLGTEAFF. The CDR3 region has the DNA TGCAGCGCACAGGGCCTTGGGACTGAAGCTTTCTTT.

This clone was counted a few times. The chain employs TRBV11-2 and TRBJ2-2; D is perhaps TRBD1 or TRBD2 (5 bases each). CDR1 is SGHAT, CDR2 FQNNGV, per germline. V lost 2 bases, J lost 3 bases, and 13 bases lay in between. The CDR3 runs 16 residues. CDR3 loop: CASSLRLGVDTGELFF. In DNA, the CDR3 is TGTGCCAGCAGCTTAAGGCTGGGGGTGGACACCGGGGAGCTGTTTTTT.